One and the same sample provided the 30 T cell receptor beta chains below, sequenced in a study of blood T cell repertoires in COVID-19 (TCRdb year 2020). Library prep was done by the immunoSEQ multiplex PCR assay. Here the immuneACCESS table is served through TCRdb, limited to in-frame sequences with V and J called. Missing clones are a known gap in these copies; in checked studies unresolved V genes cover under half, and the rest lacks a known reason. The sample table contains about 42,000 clones; only one count was recorded for around 90% of them. The ten largest clonotypes hold roughly 0.37% of the sample. Sequencing was done on a sample of peripheral blood. Receptors originate from a human donor in a cohort sampled during active COVID-19.

The chain couples TRBV11-2 to TRBJ2-7; 9 nucleotides match TRBD2. Trimming removed 3 bases from V and 3 bases from J; junction bases left unmatched: 6. The length of the CDR3 is 15 residues. CDR1 is SGHAT and CDR2 is FQNNGV in the germline V gene. CDR3 coding DNA: TGTGCCAGCAGCTTTGGCGGGGGGGGTGTCTACGAGCAGTACTTC. It yields the protein CASSFGGGGVYEQYF. The variable domain in full, completed from reference TRBV11-2 and TRBJ2-7, reads EAGVAQSPRYKIIEKRQSVAFWCNPISGHATLYWYQQILGQGPKLLIQFQNNGVVDDSQLPKDRFSAERLKGVDSTLKIQPAKLEDSAVYLCASSFGGGGVYEQYFGPGTRLTVT.

The chain joins TRBV19 to TRBJ1-2; TRBD1 agrees at 10 bases. There are 16 residues in the CDR3. With 5 bases clipped from V and 0 bases from J, the junction kept 6 bases outside the gene matches. Germline CDR1 reads LNHDA; CDR2 reads SQIVND (reference sequence). CDR3 in amino acids: CASSGTGAASNYGYTF. CDR3 nucleotides: TGTGCCAGTAGTGGGACAGGGGCAGCATCTAACTATGGCTACACCTTC.

The chain recombines TRBV3-1 (or the pseudogene TRBV3-2) with TRBJ1-1, with 8 bases matching TRBD1. V was pared by 4 bases and J by 0 bases, with 10 bases of the junction left unmatched. The germline V gene has CDR1 LGHDT and CDR2 YNNKEL (reference sequence). The CDR3 has 17 amino acids. The DNA for the CDR3 is TGTGCCAGCAGCCCCTGGACAGGGTCGGATTTGAACACTGAAGCTTTCTTT. Translated, it gives CASSPWTGSDLNTEAFF.

The V call is TRBV18, the J call TRBJ2-7, with 7 bases fitting TRBD1. The germline gives CDR1 KGHSH, CDR2 LQKENI. Germline trimming cut 1 base from V and 5 bases from J; bases unmatched to any gene: 5. The CDR3 totals 14 residues. The CDR3 sequence: CASSPRGQGDEQYF. The CDR3 DNA is TGTGCCAGCTCACCACGAGGGCAGGGGGACGAGCAGTACTTC. Full variable domain (rest looked up from reference TRBV18 and TRBJ2-7): NAGVMQNPRHLVRRRGQEARLRCSPMKGHSHVYWYRQLPEEGLKFMVYLQKENIIDESGMPKERFSAEFPKEGPSILRIQQVVRGDSAAYFCASSPRGQGDEQYFGPGTRLTVT.

The chain joins TRBV6-5 to TRBJ1-1, with D perhaps matching TRBD1 (5 bases). The V end was cut by 5 bases, the J end by 1 base, with 8 bases between. There are 13 residues in the CDR3. CDR1 and CDR2 from the germline V gene are MNHEY and SVGAGI. The CDR3, as DNA: TGTGCCAGCAGTCGACAGCAGAACACTGAAGCTTTCTTT. Protein product: CASSRQQNTEAFF.

The chain employs TRBV7-2 and TRBJ1-2; D gene ambiguous. The CDR3 is 13 amino acids. The germline gives CDR1 SGHTA, CDR2 FQGNSA. The V end was cut by 5 bases, the J end by 4 bases, with 11 bases between. The DNA of the CDR3 is TGTGCCAGCAGCCTAGGCGGGAGCTATGGCTACACCTTC. It yields the protein CASSLGGSYGYTF.

J is TRBJ2-7 and V is TRBV10-3; TRBD1 matches at 11 bases. V shed 8 bases and J 6 bases; nucleotides not matched to a gene: 9. This CDR3 spans 14 amino acids. Germline V gives CDR1 ENHRY, CDR2 SYGVKD. CDR3 sequence (DNA): TGTGCCATCCGGATAAGGGACAGGGGGTTCGAGCAGTACTTC. The encoded protein is CAIRIRDRGFEQYF.

The gene calls are TRBV6-5 and TRBJ1-2, with TRBD1 matching over 7 bases. The V gene end was trimmed by 0 bases and the J gene end by 4 bases; junction bases not matched to a gene: 8. Germline CDR1 and CDR2: MNHEY and SVGAGI. The CDR3 loop spans 16 amino acids. CDR3 bases: TGTGCCAGCAGTTACTCCGAAATAACAGGGGTCTATGGCTACACCTTC. It is translated as CASSYSEITGVYGYTF.

The chain has TRBV7-6 and TRBJ2-5, with D possibly TRBD1 on 5 matching bases. There are 16 residues in the CDR3. The germline CDR1 and CDR2 sequences are SGHVS and FNYEAQ. With 1 base removed from V and 5 bases from J, the gap between germline ends came to 17 bases. The CDR3 loop is CASSLGPQGSGETQYF. In nucleotides, the CDR3 is TGTGCCAGCAGCTTAGGTCCGCAGGGTAGTGGTGAGACCCAGTACTTC.

The chain employs TRBV18 and TRBJ1-5, with no clear D. The CDR3 is made up of 14 amino acids. V shed 3 bases and J shed 4 bases, with 10 bases lying between them. Germline V gives CDR1 KGHSH, CDR2 LQKENI. The chain's CDR3 is CASSPAQVNQPQHF. Written as DNA, the CDR3 is TGTGCCAGCTCACCGGCTCAGGTGAATCAGCCCCAGCATTTT.

The chain recombines TRBV3-1 (or the pseudogene TRBV3-2) with TRBJ1-4; D remains unclear. The CDR3 is 16 residues long. V lost 2 bases to trimming and J lost 0 bases, with 10 bases between them. The germline V gene has CDR1 LGHDT and CDR2 YNNKEL (reference sequence). In DNA form, the CDR3 reads TGTGCCAGCAGCCAAAGGAGGACCGCAACTAATGAAAAACTGTTTTTT. Its protein product is CASSQRRTATNEKLFF.

The CDR3 is CASSGPGENTEAFF. CDR3 sequence (DNA): TGCGCCAGCAGTGGTCCGGGGGAGAACACTGAAGCTTTCTTT. This sequence joins TRBV5-1 and TRBJ1-1, with D possibly being TRBD1 (5 bases). The germline V gene has CDR1 SGHRS and CDR2 YFSETQ. The CDR3 has 14 amino acids. Trimming stripped 5 bases from V and 1 base from J, with 12 bases between.

This chain joins TRBV10-3 and TRBJ1-5; D may be TRBD1 (6 bases). Per the germline V gene, CDR1 is ENHRY and CDR2 is SYGVKD. The CDR3 consists of 14 residues. V dropped 3 bases and J dropped 1 base, with 7 bases sitting between them. The CDR3 nucleotides are TGTGCCATCAGTGAAGGACAGAGCAATCAGCCCCAGCATTTT. Translating it yields CAISEGQSNQPQHF.

This chain links TRBV4-3 with TRBJ1-1, with D perhaps matching TRBD1 (6 bases). V lost 6 bases, J lost 3 bases, and 20 bases lay in between. This CDR3 has 16 amino acids. The V gene's germline CDR1 is LGHNA and CDR2 YSLEER. CDR3 region: CASSPVVQGLYTEAFF. The DNA of the CDR3 is TGCGCCAGCAGTCCTGTGGTGCAGGGGCTGTACACTGAAGCTTTCTTT.

The chain links TRBV5-1 to TRBJ1-3, with 7 bases matching TRBD1. The germline V gene encodes CDR1 SGHRS and CDR2 YFSETQ. Losses at the gene ends were 4 bases for V and 2 bases for J; bases not matched to a gene: 9. This CDR3 is 16 amino acids long. In DNA, the CDR3 is TGCGCCAGCAGCCGGCTAGACAGGGCGGCTGGAAACACCATATATTTT. Amino acid sequence: CASSRLDRAAGNTIYF.

The chain couples TRBV7-2 to TRBJ1-2, with 10 bases aligning to TRBD1. Germline-derived CDR1 and CDR2 are SGHTA and FQGNSA. J gave up 2 bases and V 6 bases, and 12 bases lay outside the gene matches. There are 17 residues in the CDR3. In DNA, the CDR3 is TGTGCCAGCAGTTTAACCGGGACAGGGGAGGAGAACTATGGCTACACCTTC. Amino acids: CASSLTGTGEENYGYTF.

This clone came up once. The rearrangement uses TRBV4-3 and TRBJ1-3; D is uncertain. V lost 0 bases to trimming and J lost 4 bases, with 13 bases between them. There are 16 residues in the CDR3. Germline values: CDR1 LGHNA, CDR2 YSLEER. The CDR3, as DNA: TGCGCCAGCAGCCAAGATGTAGCCCTGCGGGGAAACACCATATATTTT. Translated: CASSQDVALRGNTIYF.

The chain has TRBV6-2 or TRBV6-3 and TRBJ2-7; D is possibly TRBD2 (5 bases). The CDR3 totals 14 residues. Per germline, CDR1 MNHEY and CDR2 SVGEGT. The V gene lost 2 bases and the J gene lost 4 bases, with 12 bases spanning the gap. The CDR3: CASSYGGSVYEQYF. CDR3 bases: TGTGCCAGCAGTTACGGTGGTAGCGTATACGAGCAGTACTTC.

This clone has only one observation. The J gene is TRBJ2-7, the V gene TRBV19; 7 bases match TRBD2. The germline V gene encodes CDR1 LNHDA and CDR2 SQIVND (reference sequence). V was pared by 5 bases and J by 5 bases, with 12 bases of the junction left unmatched. This CDR3 is built from 15 residues. The chain's CDR3 is CASSLGERAGDEQYF. The CDR3 nucleotides are TGTGCCAGTAGTTTGGGGGAGCGCGCGGGGGACGAGCAGTACTTC.

The V and J genes are TRBV9 and TRBJ2-7; D is possibly TRBD2 (6 bases). V lost 4 bases, J lost 0 bases, and 14 bases lay in between. CDR3 length equals 15 residues. The germline V gene encodes CDR1 SGDLS and CDR2 YYNGEE. The CDR3 is CASSPPGLPSYEQYF. The CDR3 region has the DNA TGTGCCAGCAGCCCCCCGGGACTCCCCTCCTACGAGCAGTACTTC.

The chain joins TRBV7-2 to TRBJ1-5; no clear D. V dropped 2 bases and J dropped 4 bases, with 9 bases sitting between them. In germline, CDR1 is SGHTA, CDR2 FQGNSA. The CDR3 length is 14 residues. The CDR3 protein is CASSLNGDNQPQHF. CDR3 nucleotides: TGTGCCAGCAGCTTAAACGGGGATAATCAGCCCCAGCATTTT.

This chain uses TRBV4-2 with TRBJ1-6, with D unclear. The length of the CDR3 is 16 residues. V lost 0 bases to trimming and J lost 6 bases, with 12 bases between them. In germline, CDR1 is LGHNA, CDR2 YNFKEQ. The CDR3 reads CASSQEPGSSNSPLHF. Written as DNA, the CDR3 is TGTGCCAGCAGCCAAGAGCCGGGGAGTTCTAATTCACCCCTCCACTTT.

The genes are TRBV7-8 and TRBJ2-7, with TRBD2 matching 11 bases. This CDR3 is built from 14 residues. Germline-derived CDR1 and CDR2 are SGHVS and FQNEAQ. The trim removed 3 bases at V and 5 bases at J, leaving 3 bases unmatched. CDR3 bases: TGTGCCAGCAGCTTGGGGACTAGCGGCAACGAGCAGTACTTC. Translating gives CASSLGTSGNEQYF.

The chain uses TRBV18 and TRBJ1-1; tentatively, D is TRBD1 (6 bases). This CDR3 has 14 residues. Germline V gene lookup returns CDR1 KGHSH and CDR2 LQKENI. Trimming took off 4 bases at V and 7 bases at J, with 16 bases between the two ends. The CDR3 region has the DNA TGTGCCAGCTCACGAGAGGACGGGACACTTGAAGCTTTCTTT. Encoded protein: CASSREDGTLEAFF.

The chain joins TRBV4-3 to TRBJ1-2, with D possibly being TRBD1 (6 bases). This CDR3 region has 13 residues. The V end was cut by 0 bases, the J end by 5 bases, with 7 bases between. Germline V CDR1 and CDR2: LGHNA, YSLEER. The CDR3 protein is CASSQETGYGYTF. Here the CDR3 DNA reads TGCGCCAGCAGCCAAGAGACAGGTTATGGCTACACCTTC.

This clone has a single count. CDR3 sequence (DNA): TGTGCCAGCAGCTTAGGCCCAGGGTCTGGAAACACCATATATTTT. Translated, it gives CASSLGPGSGNTIYF. The genes are TRBV7-6 and TRBJ1-3, with D perhaps TRBD1 (5 bases). From germline, CDR1 is SGHVS and CDR2 FNYEAQ. V lost 1 base and J 1 base, leaving 8 bases between the germline ends. This CDR3 has 15 residues.

The gene calls are TRBV19 and TRBJ2-7; 9 positions match TRBD1. Per germline, CDR1 LNHDA and CDR2 SQIVND (reference sequence). This CDR3 is built from 13 residues. V lost 6 bases, J lost 4 bases, and 4 bases stayed unmatched. The CDR3 DNA reads as TGTGCCAGTAGGGGACAGGGAGGATACGAGCAGTACTTC. As protein: CASRGQGGYEQYF.

In its sample, this clone was seen a few times. This chain uses TRBV5-4 with TRBJ1-6; tentative D call: TRBD1 (6 bases). Looked up from germline, CDR1 is SGHNT and CDR2 is YYREEE (reference sequence). This CDR3 has 13 amino acids. Trimming cost V 0 bases and J 11 bases, with 9 bases left between them. CDR3: CASSLDRVPPLHF. The CDR3 nucleotides are TGTGCCAGCAGCTTGGACAGGGTTCCACCCCTCCACTTT.

V and J are TRBV4-3 and TRBJ1-2; tentatively, D is TRBD1 (6 bases). V was pared by 5 bases and J by 1 base, with 8 bases between. CDR3 size: 13 residues. In germline, CDR1 is LGHNA, CDR2 YSLEER. CDR3 coding DNA: TGCGCCAGCAGCGCGGACAGTAACTATGGCTACACCTTC. This encodes CASSADSNYGYTF.

The gene calls are TRBV12-3 or TRBV12-4 and TRBJ2-6, with TRBD1 as a possible D gene (5 bases). The CDR3 has 13 amino acids. Trimming cost V 9 bases and J 2 bases, with 8 bases left between them. CDR3 DNA sequence: TGTGCCAGTGACAGTCCTGGGGCCAACGTCCTGACTTTC. It specifies CASDSPGANVLTF.